A single sample is the source of the 22 T cell receptor beta chains below, sequenced in a study of OX40 agonist ivuxolimab in advanced cancers. Assay used: immunoSEQ multiplex PCR; TCRdb lists only in-frame clones, some missing. The data contain 65,000 to 70,000 clones, 90% of them singletons. This material consisted of CD4+ or CD8+ T cells sorted from blood, taken in a trial of the OX40 agonist ivuxolimab. The receptors here all came from an adult with an advanced solid tumor such as melanoma, head and neck, liver or kidney cancer.

The V gene is TRBV7-9, the J gene TRBJ2-1, with D hard to call. The germline gives CDR1 SEHNR, CDR2 FQNEAQ (reference sequence). V gave up 5 bases and J gave up 4 bases, with 9 bases separating them. This CDR3 is built from 13 residues. The CDR3 reads CASSGRGYNEQFF. CDR3 coding DNA: TGTGCCAGCAGCGGACGCGGTTACAATGAGCAGTTCTTC.

J is TRBJ2-3 and V is TRBV20-1; D call uncertain. Germline CDR1 and CDR2: DFQATT and SNEGSKA (reference sequence). This CDR3 region has 11 residues. Trimming took off 6 bases at V and 5 bases at J, with 9 bases between the two ends. The CDR3 DNA reads as TGCAGTGCCCGAGGTCGAGATACGCAGTATTTT. Translated: CSARGRDTQYF.

V is TRBV7-3 and J is TRBJ1-2; D may be TRBD1 (5 bases). The CDR3 contains 13 residues. Between the trimmed V and J ends, which lost 2 bases and 8 bases, there was a span of 12 bases. Germline loops: CDR1 SGHTA, CDR2 FQGTGA. The CDR3 bases are TGTGCCAGCAGCTTACAGGGATCGGACGGCTACACCTTC. Amino acid sequence: CASSLQGSDGYTF.

This chain connects TRBV4-3 to TRBJ1-2, with D perhaps matching TRBD1 (5 bases). Germline lookup yields CDR1 LGHNA and CDR2 YSLEER. Trimming removed 3 bases at V and 7 bases at J, with 12 bases between. The CDR3 is made up of 13 amino acids. The CDR3 sequence: CASSQRQSTGYTF. The DNA of the CDR3 is TGCGCCAGCAGCCAGAGACAGTCTACTGGCTACACCTTC.

The chain is built from TRBV7-2 and TRBJ2-1, with 7 bases that match TRBD2. Trimming took 3 bases from V and 6 from J; bases not matched to a gene: 5. Germline CDR1 reads SGHTA; CDR2 reads FQGNSA. This CDR3 spans 14 amino acids. The CDR3 coding sequence is TGTGCCAGCAGCTTCGCTAGCGGCAGCAATGAGCAGTTCTTC. Protein product: CASSFASGSNEQFF. Variable domain in full (rest from reference TRBV7-2 and TRBJ2-1): GAGVSQSPSNKVTEKGKDVELRCDPISGHTALYWYRQSLGQGLEFLIYFQGNSAPDKSGLPSDRFSAERTGGSVSTLTIQRTQQEDSAVYLCASSFASGSNEQFFGPGTRLTVL.

The genes are TRBV5-1 and TRBJ2-1, with TRBD2 matching over 12 bases. The V segment lost 4 bases and the J segment 10 bases; nucleotides outside the gene matches: 9. Germline assignment: CDR1 SGHRS and CDR2 YFSETQ. This CDR3 region has 15 residues. CDR3 sequence: CASSLSTSGSGEQFF. The CDR3 bases are TGCGCCAGCAGCCTCTCGACTAGCGGGAGTGGGGAGCAGTTCTTC.

The chain combines TRBV6-6 with TRBJ2-1, with D perhaps matching TRBD2 (6 bases). The CDR3 is made up of 15 amino acids. The ends were cut back, 1 base at V and 1 base at J, with 8 bases in the middle. Germline CDR1 is MNHNY and CDR2 is SVGAGI (reference sequence). CDR3 sequence: CASSYLRDSYNEQFF. CDR3 DNA sequence: TGTGCCAGCAGTTACTTGCGGGATTCCTACAATGAGCAGTTCTTC.

The chain recombines TRBV7-3 with TRBJ2-2; 10 bases map to TRBD2. The CDR3 has 15 amino acids. J lost 8 bases, V lost 5 bases, and 8 bases had no gene match. Germline assignment: CDR1 SGHTA and CDR2 FQGTGA. CDR3 protein: CASSLLAGEGGELFF. The CDR3 nucleotides read TGTGCCAGCAGCCTTCTAGCGGGAGAAGGGGGGGAGCTGTTTTTT.

J is TRBJ1-2 and V is TRBV6-5; D possibly corresponds to TRBD1 (6 bases). CDR3 length equals 13 residues. Per the germline V gene, CDR1 is MNHEY and CDR2 is SVGAGI. The V end lost 5 bases, the J end lost 4 bases, and 11 bases lay between the germline ends. The CDR3 loop reads CASSNLDSYGYTF. In nucleotides, the CDR3 is TGTGCCAGCAGTAACCTGGACAGCTATGGCTACACCTTC.

The gene calls are TRBV25-1 and TRBJ1-1, with 7 nucleotides matching TRBD1. V gave up 7 bases and J gave up 2 bases; unmatched junction bases: 13. The CDR3 length is 16 residues. From germline, CDR1 is MGHDK and CDR2 SYGVNS. CDR3 in amino acids: CASKSAGGERNTEAFF. The DNA of the CDR3 is TGTGCCAGCAAGTCGGCAGGGGGAGAGAGAAACACTGAAGCTTTCTTT. The full variable domain, its missing parts supplied by reference TRBV25-1 and TRBJ1-1, is EADIYQTPRYLVIGTGKKITLECSQTMGHDKMYWYQQDPGMELHLIHYSYGVNSTEKGDLSSESTVSRIRTEHFPLTLESARPSHTSQYLCASKSAGGERNTEAFFGQGTRLTVV.

The V and J genes are TRBV19 and TRBJ2-1; tentatively, D is TRBD1 (6 bases). The germline gives CDR1 LNHDA, CDR2 SQIVND (reference sequence). Trimming took off 7 bases at V and 5 bases at J, with 15 bases between the two ends. The CDR3 runs to 14 residues. The CDR3 region is CASNRKGVDNEQFF. In DNA form, the CDR3 reads TGTGCCAGTAATAGAAAGGGGGTTGACAATGAGCAGTTCTTC. Full variable domain (outside the CDR3, taken from reference TRBV19 and TRBJ2-1): DGGITQSPKYLFRKEGQNVTLSCEQNLNHDAMYWYRQDPGQGLRLIYYSQIVNDFQKGDIAEGYSVSREKKESFPLTVTSAQKNPTAFYLCASNRKGVDNEQFFGPGTRLTVL.

The CDR3 sequence is CASSLAPRGRGTNAYTF. The DNA for the CDR3 is TGTGCCAGCAGCTTAGCGCCCAGGGGCCGGGGGACTAATGCCTACACCTTC. The genes are TRBV7-2 and TRBJ1-2; tentative D call: TRBD1 (6 bases). CDR3 length: 17 amino acids. The germline gives CDR1 SGHTA, CDR2 FQGNSA. V dropped 0 bases and J dropped 10 bases, with 24 bases sitting between them. The complete variable domain, with remaining parts taken from reference TRBV7-2 and TRBJ1-2, reads GAGVSQSPSNKVTEKGKDVELRCDPISGHTALYWYRQSLGQGLEFLIYFQGNSAPDKSGLPSDRFSAERTGGSVSTLTIQRTQQEDSAVYLCASSLAPRGRGTNAYTFGSGTRLTVV.

The V and J genes are TRBV9 and TRBJ2-5; D not certain. Germline CDR1 is SGDLS and CDR2 is YYNGEE. V lost 4 bases to trimming and J lost 5 bases, with 9 bases between them. CDR3 length equals 12 residues. Here the CDR3 DNA reads TGTGCCAGCAGCTCTCGTGCGGAGACCCAGTACTTC. As protein: CASSSRAETQYF.

The genes are TRBV6-5 and TRBJ1-2; D is perhaps TRBD1 (5 bases). Trimming shortened V by 7 bases and J by 4 bases, and 13 bases separated the two germline ends. Germline values: CDR1 MNHEY, CDR2 SVGAGI. The CDR3 runs to 13 residues. CDR3 sequence (DNA): TGTGCCAGCACTGACCCCGGGACCTATGGCTACACCTTC. It specifies CASTDPGTYGYTF.

The rearrangement joins TRBV15 to TRBJ2-3, with 10 bases identical to TRBD2. Germline trimming cut 0 bases from V and 3 bases from J; bases unmatched to any gene: 9. The length of the CDR3 is 18 residues. Per germline, CDR1 LNHNV and CDR2 YYDKDF (reference sequence). CDR3 nucleotides: TGTGCCACCAGCAGAGATCGGGCTAGCGGGAGCAGGACAGATACGCAGTATTTT. Translating gives CATSRDRASGSRTDTQYF.

The chain links TRBV28 to TRBJ2-7, with TRBD2 matching over 11 bases. The trim removed 4 bases at V and 6 bases at J, leaving 8 bases unmatched. The CDR3 totals 15 residues. CDR1 MDHEN and CDR2 SYDVKM come from the germline V gene. The CDR3 here is CASSSTSGRPSEQYF. The CDR3 DNA follows: TGTGCCAGCAGTTCCACTAGCGGGAGACCCTCCGAGCAGTACTTC.

The rearrangement links TRBV5-8 to TRBJ2-3; 14 positions agree with TRBD2. The CDR3 loop spans 17 amino acids. The ends lost 2 bases at V and 4 bases at J; junction bases unmatched: 6. In germline, CDR1 is SGHTS, CDR2 YDEGEE. The CDR3 sequence is CASSFYRGLAGADTQYF. CDR3 DNA: TGTGCCAGCAGCTTCTACAGGGGACTAGCGGGAGCAGATACGCAGTATTTT.

The chain links TRBV4-3 to TRBJ2-5, with D maybe TRBD1 (5 bases). Germline CDR1 reads LGHNA; CDR2 reads YSLEER. V was clipped by 0 bases and J by 4 bases, with 12 bases between them. CDR3 length equals 15 residues. The CDR3 DNA follows: TGCGCCAGCAGCCAAGATGGGGCTAGGCGAGAGACCCAGTACTTC. Amino acids: CASSQDGARRETQYF.

CDR3 sequence: CASSLVGSSDTQYF. As DNA, the CDR3 is TGTGCCAGCAGCTTAGTCGGTTCCTCAGATACGCAGTATTTT. The chain employs TRBV7-9 and TRBJ2-3; unclear D gene. Germline lookup yields CDR1 SEHNR and CDR2 FQNEAQ (reference sequence). The CDR3 length is 14 residues. Trimming stripped 1 base from V and 4 bases from J, with 9 bases between. Full variable domain (missing parts from reference TRBV7-9 and TRBJ2-3): DTGVSQNPRHKITKRGQNVTFRCDPISEHNRLYWYRQTLGQGPEFLTYFQNEAQLEKSRLLSDRFSAERPKGSFSTLEIQRTEQGDSAMYLCASSLVGSSDTQYFGPGTRLTVL.

A word on this clone: The identical CDR3 is also encoded by other nucleotide sequences in the sample. The chain has TRBV7-2 and TRBJ1-3, with D unclear. The CDR3 loop spans 14 amino acids. CDR1 is SGHTA, CDR2 FQGNSA, per germline. The ends were cut back, 1 base at V and 1 base at J, with 5 bases in the middle. The CDR3 loop is CASSLVGSGNTIYF. In DNA form, the CDR3 reads TGTGCCAGCAGCTTAGTGGGTTCTGGAAACACCATATATTTT.

The chain links TRBV19 to TRBJ2-3; D is unresolved. The CDR3 has 14 residues. Trimming left V 3 bases short and J 0 bases short, with 7 bases between. In germline, CDR1 is LNHDA, CDR2 SQIVND (reference sequence). In DNA form, the CDR3 reads TGTGCCAGTAGTATTGACGGGAGCACAGATACGCAGTATTTT. Protein sequence: CASSIDGSTDTQYF.

The chain uses TRBV28 and TRBJ2-5, with 7 bases aligning to TRBD2. The end of the DNA fits TRBJ2-7 better, so the J call may be wrong. Germline CDR1 is MDHEN and CDR2 is SYDVKM. The CDR3 spans 15 residues. This chain's CDR3 is CASSRPGGLSYEQYF. As DNA, the CDR3 is TGTGCCAGCAGCCGACCCGGGGGACTATCCTACGAGCAGTACTTC.